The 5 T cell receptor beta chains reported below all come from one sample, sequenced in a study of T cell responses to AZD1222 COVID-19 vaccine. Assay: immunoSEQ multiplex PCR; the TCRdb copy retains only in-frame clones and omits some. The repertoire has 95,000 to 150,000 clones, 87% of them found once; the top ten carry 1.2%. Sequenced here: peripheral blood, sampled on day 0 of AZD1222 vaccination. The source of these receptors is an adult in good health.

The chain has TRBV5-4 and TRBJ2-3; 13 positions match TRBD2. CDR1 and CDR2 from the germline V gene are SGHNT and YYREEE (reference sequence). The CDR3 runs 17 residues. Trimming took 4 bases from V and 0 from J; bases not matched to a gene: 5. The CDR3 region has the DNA TGTGCCAGCAGCGAGGGACTAGCGGGGTCCAGCACAGATACGCAGTATTTT. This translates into CASSEGLAGSSTDTQYF. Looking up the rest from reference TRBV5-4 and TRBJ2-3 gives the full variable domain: ETGVTQSPTHLIKTRGQQVTLRCSSQSGHNTVSWYQQALGQGPQFIFQYYREEENGRGNFPPRFSGLQFPNYSSELNVNALELDDSALYLCASSEGLAGSSTDTQYFGPGTRLTVL.

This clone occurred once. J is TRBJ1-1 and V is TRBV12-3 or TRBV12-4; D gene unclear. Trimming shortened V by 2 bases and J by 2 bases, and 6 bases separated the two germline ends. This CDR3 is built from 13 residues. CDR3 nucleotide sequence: TGTGCCAGCAGTTTACAGGTCAACACTGAAGCTTTCTTT. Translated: CASSLQVNTEAFF.

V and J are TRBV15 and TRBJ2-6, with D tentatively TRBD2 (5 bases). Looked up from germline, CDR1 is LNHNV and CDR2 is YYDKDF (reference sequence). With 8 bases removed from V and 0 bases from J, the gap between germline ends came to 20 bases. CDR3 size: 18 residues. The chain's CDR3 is CATASGRAHHSGANVLTF. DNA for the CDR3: TGTGCCACCGCGTCGGGAAGGGCCCATCACTCTGGGGCCAACGTCCTGACTTTC.

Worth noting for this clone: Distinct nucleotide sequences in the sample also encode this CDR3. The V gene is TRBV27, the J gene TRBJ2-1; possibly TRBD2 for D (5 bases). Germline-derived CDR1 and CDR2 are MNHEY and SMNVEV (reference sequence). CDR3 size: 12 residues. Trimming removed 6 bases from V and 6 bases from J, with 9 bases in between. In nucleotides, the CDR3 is TGTGCCAGCAGCCTGAGCGGCAATGAGCAGTTCTTC. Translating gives CASSLSGNEQFF.

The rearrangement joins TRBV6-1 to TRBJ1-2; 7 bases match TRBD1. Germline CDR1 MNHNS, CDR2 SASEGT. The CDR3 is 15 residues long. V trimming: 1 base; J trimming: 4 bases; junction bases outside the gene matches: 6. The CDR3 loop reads CASSEGLGQFYGYTF. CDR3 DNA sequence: TGTGCCAGCAGTGAAGGCTTGGGACAGTTCTATGGCTACACCTTC.